The rows below give T cell receptor beta chains drawn from one sample of a study of T cell responses to AZD1222 COVID-19 vaccine. Clones were read by immunoSEQ multiplex PCR, and TCRdb kept only the in-frame ones, dropping some. This repertoire shows over 110,000 clones, roughly nine tenths found once; its top ten account for 9.3%. Material: peripheral blood, obtained 28 days after the second AZD1222 dose. These receptors all come from an adult who received the AZD1222 COVID-19 vaccine. CDR3s include the opening cysteine and the closing phenylalanine or tryptophan. Size values are once, few and many counts, or a class for expanded clones, and some rows have none.

size,V,J,CDR3
-,TRBV19,TRBJ1-3,CASSTPNTIYF
few,TRBV9,TRBJ2-2,CASSSGTGLENTGELFF
-,TRBV19,TRBJ1-3,CASGRGAGNTIYF
once,TRBV7-9,TRBJ1-2,CASSPLQDNYGYTF
-,TRBV11-1,TRBJ2-1,CASSFDQGEGYNEQFF
-,TRBV12-3/TRBV12-4,TRBJ1-1,CASSLVNTEAFF
-,TRBV7-9,TRBJ2-5,CASSPGIRGQETQYF
-,TRBV7-9,TRBJ2-3,CASSPKRADTQYF
-,TRBV5-5,TRBJ1-3,CASSPMSAGNTIYF
-,TRBV4-1,TRBJ1-6,CASSQVTTPLHF
-,TRBV14,TRBJ1-3,CASSHHGRGSVNTIYF
-,TRBV2,TRBJ2-2,CASSSRQGELFF
-,TRBV2,TRBJ2-7,CASNGGRSLYEQYF
-,TRBV15,TRBJ2-6,CATSRVLAGVGANVLTF
-,TRBV6-6,TRBJ2-2,CASSYLGLSDTGELFF
-,TRBV24-1,TRBJ2-5,CATSEARQETQYF
-,TRBV24-1,TRBJ2-1,CATSDATSGSYNEQFF
-,TRBV6-6,TRBJ1-5,CASIYQQADNQPQHF
-,TRBV18,TRBJ2-1,CASSPRVELALYNEQFF
-,TRBV18,TRBJ1-2,CASSPVDSDYGYTF
-,TRBV7-2,TRBJ1-1,CASSFGGLRTEAFF
once,TRBV4-1,TRBJ2-3,CASSQVKLVALRTDTQYF
-,TRBV29-1,TRBJ1-2,CSVPQSTSLLPEDTF
-,TRBV28,TRBJ2-3,CASVEAGLAGRRTDTQYF
-,TRBV3-1/TRBV3-2,TRBJ1-2,CASSQASGWGGGYTF
-,TRBV5-5,TRBJ1-1,CASRGQVREAFF
-,TRBV11-2,TRBJ2-3,CASTHPRDSADTQYF
once,TRBV6-2/TRBV6-3,TRBJ1-5,CASSYRTGNQPQHF
-,TRBV9,TRBJ2-1,CASSVRTRSLDGNEQFF
-,TRBV7-2,TRBJ2-2,CASSDRGTGELFF
few,TRBV11-2,TRBJ1-4,CASSLDFDQEKLFF
-,TRBV28,TRBJ1-5,CASSFGRGPNSNQPQHF
-,TRBV6-6,TRBJ2-1,CASNSGVINSYNEQFF
-,TRBV5-1,TRBJ2-5,CASSYLLSEETQYF
-,TRBV3-1/TRBV3-2,TRBJ1-4,CASSQVQGKNEKLFF
once,TRBV12-3/TRBV12-4,TRBJ1-2,CASSEGHGYTF
-,TRBV6-5,TRBJ2-7,CASSLMIDSPYEQYF
once,TRBV10-1,TRBJ1-4,CASSETINEKLFF
-,TRBV28,TRBJ1-4,CASSLGGATNEKLFF
-,TRBV4-1,TRBJ1-2,CASSQGGILAGNYGYTF
-,TRBV30,TRBJ1-1,CAWRNRGSTEAFF
-,TRBV11-2,TRBJ2-1,CASRPGDRAYNEQFF
-,TRBV12-3/TRBV12-4,TRBJ2-5,CASSFPGPGTQYF